What follows are 2 T cell receptor beta chains derived from one specimen sequenced in a study of metastatic and nonmetastatic thyroid tumors. Thyroid surgery was preceded by no treatment in any patient. MiXCR reprocessed the PCR reads for TCRdb. Of roughly 59,000 clones in the sample, around 15% were seen once. Sequences were obtained from blood. Source of these receptors: a male donor with papillary thyroid cancer or a benign thyroid nodule (not recorded which). Some clones in this sample may be carry-over from other donors' samples.

This clone was recorded a few times. This may arise from a read error, as a much more abundant clone is one base away. CDR3 region: CASSSLQGSPTLGANVLTF. Written as DNA, the CDR3 is TGTGCCAGCAGCTCGTTGCAGGGGTCCCCCACTCTGGGGGCCAACGTCCTGACTTTC. The chain employs TRBV5-4 and TRBJ2-6; TRBD1 is a possible D gene (6 bases). Germline CDR1 is SGHNT and CDR2 is YYREEE (reference sequence). The CDR3 contains 19 residues. V dropped 3 bases and J dropped 4 bases, with 23 bases sitting between them.

V and J are TRBV7-6 and TRBJ2-5; 10 bases agree with TRBD1. The CDR3 is made up of 17 amino acids. The V gene end was trimmed by 0 bases and the J gene end by 8 bases; junction bases not matched to a gene: 12. Looked up from germline, CDR1 is SGHVS and CDR2 is FNYEAQ. The DNA of the CDR3 is TGTGCCAGCAGCTTAGCAGTACCGGGACAGGGGACAGATACCCAGTACTTC. It translates to CASSLAVPGQGTDTQYF.